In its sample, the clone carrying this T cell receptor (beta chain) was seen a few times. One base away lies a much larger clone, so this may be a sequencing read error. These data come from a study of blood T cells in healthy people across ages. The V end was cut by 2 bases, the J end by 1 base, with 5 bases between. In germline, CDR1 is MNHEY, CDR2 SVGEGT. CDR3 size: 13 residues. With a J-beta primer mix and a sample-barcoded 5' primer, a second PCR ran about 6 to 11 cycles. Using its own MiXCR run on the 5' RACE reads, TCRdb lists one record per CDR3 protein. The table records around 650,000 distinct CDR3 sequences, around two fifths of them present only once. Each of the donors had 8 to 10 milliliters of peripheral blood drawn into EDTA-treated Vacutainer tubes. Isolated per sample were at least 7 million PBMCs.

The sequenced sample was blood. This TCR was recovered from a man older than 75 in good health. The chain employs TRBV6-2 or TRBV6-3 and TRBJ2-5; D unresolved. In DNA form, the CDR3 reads TGTGCCAGCAGTTACAGGGCCCAAGAGACCCAGTACTTC. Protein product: CASSYRAQETQYF.